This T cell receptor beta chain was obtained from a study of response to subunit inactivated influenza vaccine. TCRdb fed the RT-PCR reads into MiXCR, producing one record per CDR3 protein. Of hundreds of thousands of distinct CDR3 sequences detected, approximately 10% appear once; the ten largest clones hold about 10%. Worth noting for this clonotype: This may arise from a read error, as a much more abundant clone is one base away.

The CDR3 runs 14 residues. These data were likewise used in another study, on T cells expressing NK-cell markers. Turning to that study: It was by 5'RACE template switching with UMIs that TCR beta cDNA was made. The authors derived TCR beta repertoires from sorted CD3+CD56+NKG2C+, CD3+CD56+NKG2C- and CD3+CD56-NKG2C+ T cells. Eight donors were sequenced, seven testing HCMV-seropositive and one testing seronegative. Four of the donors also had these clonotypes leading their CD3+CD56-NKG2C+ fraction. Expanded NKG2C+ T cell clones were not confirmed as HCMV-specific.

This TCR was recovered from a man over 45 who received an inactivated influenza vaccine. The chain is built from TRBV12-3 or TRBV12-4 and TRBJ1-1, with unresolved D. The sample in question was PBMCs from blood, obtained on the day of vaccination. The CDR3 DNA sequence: TGTGCCGGCAGTTCAGTGGGCAGGAACACTGAAGCTTTCTTT. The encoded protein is CAGSSVGRNTEAFF.